This entry lists 32 T cell receptor beta chains sequenced from one sample in a study of shared clonotypes between healthy human individuals (dated by TCRdb to 2018 to 2020). Library method: the immunoSEQ multiplex PCR assay. TCRdb provides this immuneACCESS table in a form limited to in-frame rearrangements. Some clones are lacking; in checked studies, under half of them reflect an unresolved V gene, and why the rest are absent is not known. In all, the sample holds around 2.1 million clones, and around 95% of those were seen once. Approximately 0.13% of the sample belongs to the ten largest clones. The sample was naive CD4+ T cells sorted from blood. This specimen's cell subset or site label, interpreted: CD45RA+ positively selected. Receptors were obtained from a young man in good health.

DNA for the CDR3: TGTGCCAGCAGCTTAGGTCAGGGGGCCGACGAGCAGTACTTC. It yields the protein CASSLGQGADEQYF. This sequence joins TRBV11-3 and TRBJ2-7, with 8 bases that match TRBD1. The junction had 4 bases not matched to a gene; V was cut back by 1 base and J by 5 bases. Germline assignment: CDR1 SGHNT and CDR2 YENEEA. The CDR3 has 14 amino acids.

The chain has TRBV2 and TRBJ1-1; D remains ambiguous. Deletions cut 4 bases from V and 1 base from J, with 7 bases between. Germline CDR1 SNHLY, CDR2 FYNNEI. The CDR3 is 13 residues long. The CDR3 DNA reads as TGTGCCAGCAGTGTAGCTCCGAACACTGAAGCTTTCTTT. This codes for CASSVAPNTEAFF.

This chain connects TRBV27 to TRBJ1-2; D gene unclear. CDR3 size: 17 residues. The germline V gene encodes CDR1 MNHEY and CDR2 SMNVEV (reference sequence). Deletions cut 0 bases from V and 0 bases from J, with 14 bases between. CDR3 bases: TGTGCCAGCAGTTTATCGTTTTCGAGGCTAACTAACTATGGCTACACCTTC. Amino acids: CASSLSFSRLTNYGYTF.

The rearrangement uses TRBV5-6 and TRBJ2-7, with 7 nucleotides matching TRBD2. V dropped 4 bases and J dropped 6; count of bases not matched to a gene: 7. CDR1 is SGHDT and CDR2 is YYEEEE in the germline V gene. This CDR3 contains 13 residues. CDR3 DNA: TGTGCCAGCAGCACCCCGGGGAGGGCCGAGCAGTACTTC. Residues: CASSTPGRAEQYF.

This clone was found a few times. Other DNA sequences of this sample code for an identical CDR3. This rearrangement joins TRBV5-1 to TRBJ2-5, with 11 bases identical to TRBD1. V gave up 4 bases and J gave up 4 bases; unmatched junction bases: 3. This CDR3 contains 14 residues. Germline CDR1 is SGHRS and CDR2 is YFSETQ. CDR3 amino acids: CASSPGTGGETQYF. The CDR3 DNA sequence: TGCGCCAGCAGCCCGGGGACAGGGGGAGAGACCCAGTACTTC.

This chain uses TRBV10-3 with TRBJ2-7; D unresolved. This CDR3 has 13 amino acids. Germline V gene sequence: CDR1 ENHRY, CDR2 SYGVKD. Trimming removed 10 bases at V and 2 bases at J, with 15 bases between. The CDR3 is CATNRQIAYEQYF. For the CDR3, the DNA is TGTGCCACGAACCGCCAGATAGCCTACGAGCAGTACTTC.

This rearrangement joins TRBV5-8 to TRBJ2-3, with 9 bases that match TRBD2. The ends lost 5 bases at V and 8 bases at J; junction bases unmatched: 9. This CDR3 has 14 residues. Germline-derived CDR1 and CDR2 are SGHTS and YDEGEE. For the CDR3, the DNA is TGTGCCAGCAGAAGCGGGGGGCAGCGGGTTACGCAGTATTTT. This codes for CASRSGGQRVTQYF.

This rearrangement joins TRBV10-3 to TRBJ2-3; 9 nucleotides agree with TRBD1. Germline-derived CDR1 and CDR2 are ENHRY and SYGVKD. V shed 1 base, J shed 1 base, and the junction held 3 bases outside the gene matches. CDR3 length: 16 residues. The CDR3 bases are TGTGCCATCAGTGAGTTACAGGGGGCCGGCACAGATACGCAGTATTTT. This gives the protein CAISELQGAGTDTQYF.

The chain carries TRBV5-4 and TRBJ2-7; D uncertain. Germline V gene sequence: CDR1 SGHNT, CDR2 YYREEE (reference sequence). CDR3 length equals 11 residues. Between the trimmed V and J ends, which lost 4 bases and 3 bases, there was a span of 5 bases. Here the CDR3 DNA reads TGTGCCAGCAGCGCGAACTACGAGCAGTACTTC. Residues: CASSANYEQYF.

V usage is TRBV7-2 and J usage is TRBJ1-3; TRBD1 might be the D (5 bases). The germline gives CDR1 SGHTA, CDR2 FQGNSA. The CDR3 extends over 15 amino acids. The V gene lost 5 bases and the J gene lost 0 bases, with 11 bases spanning the gap. This CDR3 is CASSRGMSSGNTIYF. The CDR3, as DNA: TGTGCCAGCAGCAGGGGAATGAGCTCTGGAAACACCATATATTTT.

The CDR3 protein is CASSLDPGPWETQYF. The DNA for the CDR3 is TGTGCCAGCAGCTTGGATCCGGGGCCGTGGGAGACCCAGTACTTC. This chain links TRBV5-4 with TRBJ2-5; D assignment may be TRBD1 or TRBD2 (5 bases each). Germline assignment: CDR1 SGHNT and CDR2 YYREEE (reference sequence). The CDR3 sequence is 15 residues long. Trimming took off 0 bases at V and 5 bases at J, with 14 bases between the two ends.

J is TRBJ1-1 and V is TRBV5-6; 8 bases match TRBD1. Germline CDR1 reads SGHDT; CDR2 reads YYEEEE. This CDR3 region has 15 residues. Germline trimming cut 3 bases from V and 1 base from J; bases unmatched to any gene: 5. The DNA of the CDR3 is TGTGCCAGCAGCTGGGGCAGGGGGCCGAACACTGAAGCTTTCTTT. Its translation is CASSWGRGPNTEAFF. Complete variable domain (other parts from reference TRBV5-6 and TRBJ1-1): DAGVTQSPTHLIKTRGQQVTLRCSPKSGHDTVSWYQQALGQGPQFIFQYYEEEERQRGNFPDRFSGHQFPNYSSELNVNALLLGDSALYLCASSWGRGPNTEAFFGQGTRLTVV.

DNA of the CDR3: TGTGCCAGCAGTGCCAACGAGCAGTACTTC. Residues: CASSANEQYF. V usage is TRBV28 and J usage is TRBJ2-7; D not certain. This CDR3 region has 10 residues. Germline V lookup: CDR1 MDHEN, CDR2 SYDVKM. Trimming took off 5 bases at V and 5 bases at J, with 4 bases between the two ends.

This clone has only one observation. The chain is built from TRBV10-1 and TRBJ2-3, with 9 bases identical to TRBD1. J was trimmed by 6 bases and V by 4 bases; bases with no gene match: 8. Germline V gene data show CDR1 as WNHNN and CDR2 as SYGVQD (reference sequence). The CDR3 has 15 residues. This CDR3 is CASSVDRGKGDTQYF. CDR3 bases: TGCGCCAGCAGTGTGGACAGGGGAAAGGGGGATACGCAGTATTTT.

In DNA form, the CDR3 reads TGTGCCAGCAGTTTAGGTACAGGGGGACTTCCCGGGGAGCTGTTTTTT. Translation gives CASSLGTGGLPGELFF. The gene calls are TRBV27 and TRBJ2-2; 8 bases align to TRBD1. J was trimmed by 6 bases and V by 2 bases; bases with no gene match: 8. Germline V lookup: CDR1 MNHEY, CDR2 SMNVEV (reference sequence). CDR3 length equals 16 residues.

The chain employs TRBV27 and TRBJ2-2; D unclear. In germline, CDR1 is MNHEY, CDR2 SMNVEV (reference sequence). The CDR3 covers 14 residues. V was trimmed by 3 bases and J by 8 bases, leaving 13 bases between them. CDR3 region: CASSFPERQGELFF. The CDR3 DNA reads TGTGCCAGCAGTTTCCCCGAGCGCCAAGGGGAGCTGTTTTTT.

On this clone: The sample carries other DNA sequences with the same CDR3. The chain joins TRBV2 to TRBJ2-7; 7 bases agree with TRBD2. This CDR3 region has 11 residues. Germline V lookup: CDR1 SNHLY, CDR2 FYNNEI. V trimming: 4 bases; J trimming: 6 bases; junction bases outside the gene matches: 0. The CDR3 is CASSGEGEQYF. CDR3 DNA sequence: TGTGCCAGCAGTGGGGAGGGCGAGCAGTACTTC.

V and J are TRBV5-5 and TRBJ1-4; no firm D call. CDR1 and CDR2 (germline): SGHKS, YYEKEE (reference sequence). V was pared by 4 bases and J by 8 bases, with 12 bases between. The CDR3 covers 13 residues. The CDR3 sequence is CASSQIPGEKLFF. CDR3 sequence (DNA): TGTGCCAGCAGCCAGATCCCAGGAGAAAAACTGTTTTTT.

The chain combines TRBV30 with TRBJ2-5; TRBD1 matches 7 bases. The J call is in doubt because the DNA end fits TRBJ2-7 better. Germline V gene data show CDR1 as GTSNPN and CDR2 as SVGIG (reference sequence). The CDR3 covers 13 residues. CDR3 loop: CAWSAGQSYEQYF. The CDR3 DNA follows: TGTGCCTGGAGTGCGGGACAGTCCTACGAGCAGTACTTC.

The rearrangement uses TRBV28 and TRBJ1-1; 7 bases agree with TRBD1. Trimming at V came to 7 bases and at J to 4 bases, leaving 9 bases not matched to a gene. From germline, CDR1 is MDHEN and CDR2 SYDVKM. The CDR3 totals 14 residues. The CDR3 DNA reads as TGTGCCAGCAAGGCAGGGGGGGCGACCACTGAAGCTTTCTTT. This codes for CASKAGGATTEAFF.

The gene calls are TRBV5-6 and TRBJ2-4, with 8 nucleotides matching TRBD1. CDR1 and CDR2 (germline): SGHDT, YYEEEE. The ends lost 5 bases at V and 7 bases at J; junction bases unmatched: 11. This CDR3 contains 15 residues. The CDR3 DNA follows: TGTGCCAGCAGGCCCGTAGGACAGGGAGATAACATTCAGTACTTC. It is translated as CASRPVGQGDNIQYF.

This sequence joins TRBV6-5 and TRBJ2-2; 7 bases map to TRBD2. Germline CDR1 reads MNHEY; CDR2 reads SVGAGI. J gave up 7 bases and V 7 bases, and 9 bases lay outside the gene matches. This CDR3 has 14 amino acids. Written as DNA, the CDR3 is TGTGCCAGCACCGCCAGCGGGACGGTCGGGGAGCTGTTTTTT. Encoded protein: CASTASGTVGELFF.

The chain recombines TRBV6-4 with TRBJ2-1; TRBD1 aligns across 9 bases. The germline V gene has CDR1 MRHNA and CDR2 SNTAGT. V lost 5 bases, J lost 5 bases, and 4 bases stayed unmatched. The CDR3 spans 14 residues. The CDR3 loop reads CASSIQGADNEQFF. The CDR3 nucleotides read TGTGCCAGCAGTATACAGGGGGCCGACAATGAGCAGTTCTTC.

Note on this clone: The identical CDR3 is also encoded by other nucleotide sequences in the sample. The rearrangement uses TRBV5-1 and TRBJ2-3; D gene unclear. The germline V gene has CDR1 SGHRS and CDR2 YFSETQ. The CDR3 contains 13 residues. V lost 1 base to trimming and J lost 2 bases, with 5 bases between them. For the CDR3, the DNA is TGCGCCAGCAGCTTGCAGCCCACAGATACGCAGTATTTT. The encoded protein is CASSLQPTDTQYF.

The chain recombines TRBV10-2 with TRBJ2-5; TRBD2 aligns across 7 bases. The V gene's germline CDR1 is WSHSY and CDR2 SAAADI. The V segment lost 2 bases and the J segment 2 bases; nucleotides outside the gene matches: 5. The length of the CDR3 is 15 residues. CDR3 protein: CASSEGLAVQETQYF. In nucleotides, the CDR3 is TGCGCCAGCAGTGAGGGGCTAGCGGTTCAAGAGACCCAGTACTTC.

Comments on this clone: Other DNA sequences from this sample encode an identical CDR3 as well. The gene calls are TRBV7-2 and TRBJ2-7; no definite D call. The V end was cut by 1 base, the J end by 0 bases, with 7 bases between. The CDR3 is 14 amino acids. Per germline, CDR1 SGHTA and CDR2 FQGNSA. CDR3 bases: TGTGCCAGCAGCTTAGAATCCAGCTCCTACGAGCAGTACTTC. It encodes CASSLESSSYEQYF.

The V call is TRBV5-6, the J call TRBJ1-1; the D gene is possibly TRBD1 (5 bases). In germline, CDR1 is SGHDT, CDR2 YYEEEE. This CDR3 comprises 14 residues. V lost 0 bases and J lost 7, with 13 bases in between. Written as DNA, the CDR3 is TGTGCCAGCAGCTTGGAACTACGGGGGATTGAAGCTTTCTTT. Residues: CASSLELRGIEAFF.

The rearrangement uses TRBV4-3 and TRBJ2-2, with D possibly TRBD2 on 6 matching bases. Trimming took 0 bases from V and 0 from J, leaving 14 bases between them. Germline assignment: CDR1 LGHNA and CDR2 YSLEER. The CDR3 loop spans 18 amino acids. For the CDR3, the DNA is TGCGCCAGCAGCCAAGACATTCCTAGCGCAACGAACACCGGGGAGCTGTTTTTT. The encoded protein is CASSQDIPSATNTGELFF.

The rearrangement uses TRBV19 and TRBJ1-4; D is possibly TRBD1 (6 bases). Germline V lookup: CDR1 LNHDA, CDR2 SQIVND (reference sequence). Trimming pared 7 bases from V and 3 bases from J, leaving 15 bases between. There are 15 residues in the CDR3. CDR3 sequence reads: CASTSVRGANEKLFF. The CDR3 DNA sequence: TGTGCCAGTACCTCAGTCAGGGGAGCTAATGAAAAACTGTTTTTT.

This clone was detected once. The chain recombines TRBV18 with TRBJ1-1; D perhaps matches TRBD1 (5 bases). Trimming took 3 bases from V and 3 from J, leaving 17 bases between them. The CDR3 has 16 amino acids. Per the germline V gene, CDR1 is KGHSH and CDR2 is LQKENI. Here the CDR3 reads CASSPNTGPTDTEAFF. DNA of the CDR3: TGTGCCAGCTCACCTAATACGGGACCCACGGACACTGAAGCTTTCTTT.

CDR3 sequence (DNA): TGTGCCAGCAGCCCGCGCGTGGGCGAGCAGTTCTTC. Translated, it gives CASSPRVGEQFF. The gene calls are TRBV13 and TRBJ2-1; D call uncertain. Germline CDR1 is PRHDT and CDR2 is FYEKMQ (reference sequence). Trimming took 5 bases from V and 10 from J, leaving 12 bases between them. The CDR3 covers 12 residues.

The chain couples TRBV6-6 to TRBJ1-1; 7 nucleotides agree with TRBD1. This CDR3 has 16 amino acids. The germline V gene encodes CDR1 MNHNY and CDR2 SVGAGI (reference sequence). J was trimmed by 3 bases and V by 0 bases; bases with no gene match: 7. DNA of the CDR3: TGTGCCAGCAGTTACTCCGGAGGGGGCCCTCACACTGAAGCTTTCTTT. The encoded protein is CASSYSGGGPHTEAFF.